These 20 T cell receptor beta chains were sequenced from one sample in a study of T cell responses to AZD1222 COVID-19 vaccine. Sequenced by immunoSEQ multiplex PCR; TCRdb stores in-frame clones only, minus some. The sample holds some 96,000 clones, about nine tenths seen once. Sequenced material: peripheral blood, taken on day 0 of AZD1222 vaccination. These receptors originate from an adult in good health.

The rearrangement joins TRBV11-2 to TRBJ2-5, with D unresolved. CDR3 size: 12 residues. Trimming pared 5 bases from V and 0 bases from J, leaving 4 bases between. In germline, CDR1 is SGHAT, CDR2 FQNNGV. CDR3 sequence: CASSPNQETQYF. DNA for the CDR3: TGTGCCAGCAGCCCGAACCAAGAGACCCAGTACTTC.

The CDR3 spells CASSIGHSNQPQHF. The CDR3 bases are TGCGCCAGCAGTATCGGACATAGCAATCAGCCCCAGCATTTT. V gene TRBV4-1 combines with J gene TRBJ1-5, with D possibly matching TRBD1 (5 bases). Germline V gene sequence: CDR1 MGHRA, CDR2 YSYEKL. The CDR3 length is 14 residues. V was trimmed by 6 bases and J by 0 bases, leaving 9 bases between them.

This clone was recorded only once. V and J are TRBV19 and TRBJ1-3; no firm D call. CDR3 length: 14 residues. The V end was cut by 7 bases, the J end by 4 bases, with 14 bases between. CDR1 and CDR2 from the germline V gene are LNHDA and SQIVND (reference sequence). CDR3 DNA: TGTGCCAGTACCGAGGCTGCTCGGGGAAACACCATATATTTT. Its protein product is CASTEAARGNTIYF. Full variable domain (remainder filled in from reference TRBV19 and TRBJ1-3): DGGITQSPKYLFRKEGQNVTLSCEQNLNHDAMYWYRQDPGQGLRLIYYSQIVNDFQKGDIAEGYSVSREKKESFPLTVTSAQKNPTAFYLCASTEAARGNTIYFGEGSWLTVV.

This chain links TRBV20-1 with TRBJ2-3; 9 bases fit TRBD2. Germline CDR1 and CDR2: DFQATT and SNEGSKA (reference sequence). CDR3 length: 14 residues. V lost 3 bases to trimming and J lost 1 base; unmatched junction nucleotides: 2. CDR3 nucleotides: TGCAGTGCTAGTACTAGCGGGCGCACAGATACGCAGTATTTT. Protein product: CSASTSGRTDTQYF.

The chain employs TRBV11-3 and TRBJ2-3; 10 bases align to TRBD1. CDR3 length: 16 amino acids. CDR1 and CDR2 from the germline V gene are SGHNT and YENEEA. Trimming at V came to 5 bases and at J to 1 base, leaving 6 bases not matched to a gene. The CDR3, as DNA: TGTGCCAGCAGCCCCTGGACAGGGGGAGGCACAGATACGCAGTATTTT. It is translated as CASSPWTGGGTDTQYF.

The chain combines TRBV5-1 with TRBJ2-5; D gene ambiguous. There are 16 residues in the CDR3. Trimming took 0 bases from V and 2 from J, leaving 14 bases between them. The germline V gene has CDR1 SGHRS and CDR2 YFSETQ. CDR3 loop: CASSLVPHGQQETQYF. For the CDR3, the DNA is TGCGCCAGCAGCTTGGTCCCCCATGGGCAGCAAGAGACCCAGTACTTC.

The chain couples TRBV19 to TRBJ1-5, with 8 positions matching TRBD1. The CDR3 spans 14 residues. Germline CDR1 and CDR2: LNHDA and SQIVND (reference sequence). V was pared by 2 bases and J by 7 bases, with 4 bases of the junction left unmatched. CDR3 sequence reads: CASSITGGWQPQHF. CDR3 sequence (DNA): TGTGCCAGTAGTATAACAGGGGGGTGGCAGCCCCAGCATTTT.

The chain carries TRBV5-1 and TRBJ2-1, with 8 bases identical to TRBD2. Unmatched junction bases numbered 14, after V lost 4 bases and J lost 8 bases. CDR1 SGHRS and CDR2 YFSETQ come from the germline V gene. The CDR3 contains 16 residues. The CDR3 protein is CASSPGGSGSVDEQFF. CDR3 nucleotide sequence: TGCGCCAGCAGCCCGGGAGGGAGCGGGAGTGTCGATGAGCAGTTCTTC. Full variable domain (missing parts from reference TRBV5-1 and TRBJ2-1): KAGVTQTPRYLIKTRGQQVTLSCSPISGHRSVSWYQQTPGQGLQFLFEYFSETQRNKGNFPGRFSGRQFSNSRSEMNVSTLELGDSALYLCASSPGGSGSVDEQFFGPGTRLTVL.

The chain combines TRBV19 with TRBJ2-4; D may be TRBD2 (6 bases). Germline V lookup: CDR1 LNHDA, CDR2 SQIVND (reference sequence). This CDR3 has 16 residues. Trimming pared 6 bases from V and 0 bases from J, leaving 15 bases between. CDR3 sequence reads: CASSPQGGLAKNIQYF. The CDR3 region has the DNA TGTGCCAGTAGCCCCCAGGGAGGCCTAGCCAAAAACATTCAGTACTTC.

V gene TRBV11-1 combines with J gene TRBJ2-5; TRBD2 is a possible D gene (5 bases). CDR1 and CDR2 (germline): SGHAT, FQDESV (reference sequence). The CDR3 is 13 amino acids. V lost 3 bases, J lost 5 bases, and 10 bases lay in between. As DNA, the CDR3 is TGTGCCAGCAGCTTCGGACTTAGGGAGACCCAGTACTTC. It encodes CASSFGLRETQYF. Complete variable domain (other parts from reference TRBV11-1 and TRBJ2-5): EAEVAQSPRYKITEKSQAVAFWCDPISGHATLYWYRQILGQGPELLVQFQDESVVDDSQLPKDRFSAERLKGVDSTLKIQPAELGDSAMYLCASSFGLRETQYFGPGTRLLVL.

The rearrangement uses TRBV11-2 and TRBJ1-2, with D perhaps TRBD1 (6 bases). The CDR3 is made up of 17 amino acids. The V end was cut by 0 bases, the J end by 4 bases, with 18 bases between. Germline V gene data show CDR1 as SGHAT and CDR2 as FQNNGV. In DNA form, the CDR3 reads TGTGCCAGCAGCTTAGACCCTTGGGGGGGCTTCGGCTATGGCTACACCTTC. Translated: CASSLDPWGGFGYGYTF.

The rearrangement links TRBV4-2 to TRBJ2-3; 8 bases are shared with TRBD2. The CDR3 contains 16 residues. The V segment lost 1 base and the J segment 4 bases; nucleotides outside the gene matches: 7. Germline-derived CDR1 and CDR2 are LGHNA and YNFKEQ. The CDR3 protein is CASSQAVVAGSDTQYF. The CDR3 DNA reads as TGTGCCAGCAGCCAAGCCGTAGTAGCGGGGTCAGATACGCAGTATTTT.

The rearrangement uses TRBV5-1 and TRBJ1-1, with TRBD1 matching 9 bases. The CDR3 length is 13 residues. With 2 bases clipped from V and 6 bases from J, the junction kept 2 bases outside the gene matches. CDR1 SGHRS and CDR2 YFSETQ come from the germline V gene. CDR3 loop: CASSFGTGSEAFF. DNA for the CDR3: TGCGCCAGCAGCTTCGGGACAGGGTCTGAAGCTTTCTTT.

The gene calls are TRBV28 and TRBJ1-2, with TRBD1 matching 8 bases. Unmatched junction bases numbered 8, after V lost 5 bases and J lost 6 bases. Germline CDR1 MDHEN, CDR2 SYDVKM. The CDR3 contains 14 residues. The CDR3 reads CASSNSDRVHGYTF. CDR3 nucleotide sequence: TGTGCCAGCAGTAACTCGGACAGGGTGCATGGCTACACCTTC.

This chain links TRBV5-4 with TRBJ2-1, with a possible D match to TRBD2 (6 bases). This CDR3 has 16 residues. Trimming pared 2 bases from V and 6 bases from J, leaving 18 bases between. Germline CDR1 reads SGHNT; CDR2 reads YYREEE (reference sequence). CDR3 sequence (DNA): TGTGCCAGCAGCTTCCTCCGGGACTCCTATGGCAATGAGCAGTTCTTC. Its protein is CASSFLRDSYGNEQFF. Full variable domain (missing parts from reference TRBV5-4 and TRBJ2-1): ETGVTQSPTHLIKTRGQQVTLRCSSQSGHNTVSWYQQALGQGPQFIFQYYREEENGRGNFPPRFSGLQFPNYSSELNVNALELDDSALYLCASSFLRDSYGNEQFFGPGTRLTVL.

The table lists this clone with a count of one. V is TRBV5-4 and J is TRBJ2-3; a possible D gene is TRBD1 (5 bases). The length of the CDR3 is 15 residues. In germline, CDR1 is SGHNT, CDR2 YYREEE (reference sequence). V was shortened by 0 bases and J by 11 bases, with 19 bases between the two germline ends. The CDR3 spells CASSLAADDRTKQYF. CDR3 sequence (DNA): TGTGCCAGCAGCTTGGCCGCAGATGACAGAACAAAGCAGTATTTT.

The CDR3 coding sequence is TGCGCCAGCAGCTTGGTCTTCGGGACAGGGGGCTTAGATACGCAGTATTTT. Translation: CASSLVFGTGGLDTQYF. The chain is built from TRBV5-1 and TRBJ2-3; 12 bases are shared with TRBD1. The trim removed 0 bases at V and 5 bases at J, leaving 7 bases unmatched. The germline CDR1 and CDR2 sequences are SGHRS and YFSETQ. This CDR3 comprises 17 residues.

The rearrangement links TRBV5-1 to TRBJ2-3; 12 nucleotides line up with TRBD2. This CDR3 has 18 amino acids. The junction had 9 bases not matched to a gene; V was cut back by 0 bases and J by 4 bases. Germline values: CDR1 SGHRS, CDR2 YFSETQ. This chain's CDR3 is CASSLGLAGGGTADTQYF. CDR3 DNA sequence: TGCGCCAGCAGCTTGGGGCTAGCGGGAGGGGGAACCGCAGATACGCAGTATTTT.

V usage is TRBV7-9 and J usage is TRBJ1-5; D remains unclear. The CDR3 runs to 16 residues. The germline gives CDR1 SEHNR, CDR2 FQNEAQ (reference sequence). Trimming took 1 base from V and 0 from J, leaving 10 bases between them. In DNA, the CDR3 is TGTGCCAGCAGCTTAGGCTACGGGGATAGCAATCAGCCCCAGCATTTT. The encoded protein is CASSLGYGDSNQPQHF.

The chain employs TRBV19 and TRBJ2-1; no firm D call. Germline-derived CDR1 and CDR2 are LNHDA and SQIVND (reference sequence). The CDR3 has 12 amino acids. The V gene lost 1 base and the J gene lost 5 bases, with 3 bases spanning the gap. The CDR3 DNA reads TGTGCCAGTAGTATAGGGAACAATGAGCAGTTCTTC. Protein: CASSIGNNEQFF. Combining the CDR3 with reference TRBV19 and TRBJ2-1 gives the whole variable domain DGGITQSPKYLFRKEGQNVTLSCEQNLNHDAMYWYRQDPGQGLRLIYYSQIVNDFQKGDIAEGYSVSREKKESFPLTVTSAQKNPTAFYLCASSIGNNEQFFGPGTRLTVL.